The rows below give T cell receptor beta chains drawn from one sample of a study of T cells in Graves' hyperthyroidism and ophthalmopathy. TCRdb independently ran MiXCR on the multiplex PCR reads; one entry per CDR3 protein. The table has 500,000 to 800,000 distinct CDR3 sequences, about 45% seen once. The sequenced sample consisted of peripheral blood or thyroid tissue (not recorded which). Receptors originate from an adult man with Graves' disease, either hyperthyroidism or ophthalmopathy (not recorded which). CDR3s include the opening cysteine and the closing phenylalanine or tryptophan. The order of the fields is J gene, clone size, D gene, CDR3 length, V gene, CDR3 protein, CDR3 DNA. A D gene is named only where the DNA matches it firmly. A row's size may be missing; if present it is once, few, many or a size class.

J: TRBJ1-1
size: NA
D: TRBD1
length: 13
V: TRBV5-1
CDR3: CASSLTGTVGAFF
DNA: TGCGCCAGCAGCTTGACCGGGACAGTCGGAGCTTTCTTT

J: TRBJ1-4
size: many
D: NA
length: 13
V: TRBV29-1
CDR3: CSGTWALNEKLFF
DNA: TGCAGCGGGACGTGGGCCCTTAATGAAAAACTGTTTTTT

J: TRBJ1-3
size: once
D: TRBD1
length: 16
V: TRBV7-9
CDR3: CASSHIGQGGGNTIYF
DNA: TGTGCCAGCAGCCATATCGGACAGGGAGGTGGAAACACCATATATTTT

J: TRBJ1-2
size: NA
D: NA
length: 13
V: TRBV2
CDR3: CASSPPGEYGYTF
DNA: TGTGCCAGCTCACCCCCTGGGGAGTATGGCTACACCTTC

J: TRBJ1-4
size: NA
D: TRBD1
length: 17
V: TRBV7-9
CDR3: CASSFPGQGRTNEKLFF
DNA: TGTGCCAGCAGCTTTCCGGGACAGGGACGAACTAATGAAAAACTGTTTTTT

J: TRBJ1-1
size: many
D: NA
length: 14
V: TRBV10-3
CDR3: CAISAGGVNTEAFF
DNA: TGTGCCATCAGTGCCGGGGGCGTGAACACTGAAGCTTTCTTT

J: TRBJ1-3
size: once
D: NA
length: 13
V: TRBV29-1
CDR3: CSLIPGSGNTIYF
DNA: TGCAGCTTGATTCCGGGCTCTGGAAACACCATATATTTT

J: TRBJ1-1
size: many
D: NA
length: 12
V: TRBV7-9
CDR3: CASSLGAAEAFF
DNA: TGTGCCAGCAGCTTAGGGGCCGCTGAAGCTTTCTTT

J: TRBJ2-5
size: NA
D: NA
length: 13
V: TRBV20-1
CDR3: CSSGRGTEETQYF
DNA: TGCAGCAGCGGCCGGGGGACGGAGGAGACCCAGTACTTC

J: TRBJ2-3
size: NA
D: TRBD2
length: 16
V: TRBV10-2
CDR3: CASSEPTSGRRGTQYF
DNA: TGCGCCAGCAGTGAGCCGACTAGCGGGAGGAGGGGAACGCAGTATTTT

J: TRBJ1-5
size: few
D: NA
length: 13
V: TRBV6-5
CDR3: CASSYGRDQPQHF
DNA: TGTGCCAGCAGTTACGGACGGGATCAGCCCCAGCATTTT

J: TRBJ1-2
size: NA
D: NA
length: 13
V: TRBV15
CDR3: CATSSRQVYGYTF
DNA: TGTGCCACCAGCAGCCGACAGGTTTATGGCTACACCTTC

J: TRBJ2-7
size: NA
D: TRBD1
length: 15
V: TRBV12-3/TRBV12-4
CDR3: CASRKDRGDTYEQYF
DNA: TGTGCCAGCAGAAAAGACAGGGGCGATACCTACGAGCAGTACTTC

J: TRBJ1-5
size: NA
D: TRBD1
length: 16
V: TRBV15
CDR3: CATSSSGTGNNQPQHF
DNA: TGTGCCACCAGCAGCTCCGGGACAGGGAATAATCAGCCCCAGCATTTT

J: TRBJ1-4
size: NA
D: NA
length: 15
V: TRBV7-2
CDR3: CASSAQDATNEKLFF
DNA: TGTGCCAGCAGTGCGCAGGATGCAACTAATGAAAAACTGTTTTTT

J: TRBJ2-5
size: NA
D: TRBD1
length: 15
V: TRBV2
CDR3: CASSAGGWAGETQYF
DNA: TGTGCCAGCAGTGCAGGGGGCTGGGCCGGGGAGACCCAGTACTTC

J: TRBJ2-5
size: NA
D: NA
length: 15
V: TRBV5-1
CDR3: CASSLAVGGMETQYF
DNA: TGCGCCAGCAGCTTGGCCGTCGGAGGGATGGAGACCCAGTACTTC

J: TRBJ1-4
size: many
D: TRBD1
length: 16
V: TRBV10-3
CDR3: CAISESSGTGGEKLFF
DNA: TGTGCCATCAGTGAGTCATCCGGGACAGGAGGGGAAAAACTGTTTTTT

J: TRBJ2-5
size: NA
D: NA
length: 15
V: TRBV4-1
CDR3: CASSQVGGQLETQYF
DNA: TGCGCCAGCAGCCAAGTGGGAGGACAGCTGGAGACCCAGTACTTC

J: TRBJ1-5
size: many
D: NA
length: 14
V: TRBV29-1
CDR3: CSVSHGGLDQPQHF
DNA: TGCAGCGTTTCCCACGGAGGGTTGGATCAGCCCCAGCATTTT

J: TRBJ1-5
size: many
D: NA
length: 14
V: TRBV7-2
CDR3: CASSWKQGNQPQHF
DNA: TGTGCCAGCAGTTGGAAACAGGGCAATCAGCCCCAGCATTTT

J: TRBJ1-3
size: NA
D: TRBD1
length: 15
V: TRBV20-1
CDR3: CSARRDRGHGNTIYF
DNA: TGCAGTGCTAGACGGGACAGGGGGCATGGAAACACCATATATTTT

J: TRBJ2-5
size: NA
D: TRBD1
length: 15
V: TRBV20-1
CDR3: CSANVLDRAWETQYF
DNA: TGCAGTGCCAATGTCTTGGACAGGGCTTGGGAGACCCAGTACTTC

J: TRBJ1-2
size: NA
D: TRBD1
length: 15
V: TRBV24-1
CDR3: CATSDLGQGSYGYTF
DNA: TGTGCCACCAGTGACCTGGGACAGGGGAGCTATGGCTACACCTTC

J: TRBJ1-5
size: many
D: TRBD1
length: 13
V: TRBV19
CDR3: CATTGYGNQPQHF
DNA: TGTGCCACGACAGGGTATGGCAATCAGCCCCAGCATTTT

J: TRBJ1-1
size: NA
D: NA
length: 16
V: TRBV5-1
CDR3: CASSLAAGSSNTEAFF
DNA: TGCGCCAGCAGCTTGGCGGCAGGGTCTTCGAACACTGAAGCTTTCTTT

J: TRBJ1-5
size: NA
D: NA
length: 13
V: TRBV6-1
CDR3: CASSYENNQPQHF
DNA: TGTGCCAGCAGTTACGAAAACAATCAGCCCCAGCATTTT

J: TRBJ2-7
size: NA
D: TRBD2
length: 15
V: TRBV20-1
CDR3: CSARESSGPQEEQYF
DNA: TGCAGTGCTAGAGAGTCTAGCGGACCACAAGAGGAGCAGTACTTC

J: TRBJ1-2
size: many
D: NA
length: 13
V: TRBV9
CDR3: CASSVEEGYGYTF
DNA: TGTGCCAGCAGCGTAGAAGAGGGGTATGGCTACACCTTC